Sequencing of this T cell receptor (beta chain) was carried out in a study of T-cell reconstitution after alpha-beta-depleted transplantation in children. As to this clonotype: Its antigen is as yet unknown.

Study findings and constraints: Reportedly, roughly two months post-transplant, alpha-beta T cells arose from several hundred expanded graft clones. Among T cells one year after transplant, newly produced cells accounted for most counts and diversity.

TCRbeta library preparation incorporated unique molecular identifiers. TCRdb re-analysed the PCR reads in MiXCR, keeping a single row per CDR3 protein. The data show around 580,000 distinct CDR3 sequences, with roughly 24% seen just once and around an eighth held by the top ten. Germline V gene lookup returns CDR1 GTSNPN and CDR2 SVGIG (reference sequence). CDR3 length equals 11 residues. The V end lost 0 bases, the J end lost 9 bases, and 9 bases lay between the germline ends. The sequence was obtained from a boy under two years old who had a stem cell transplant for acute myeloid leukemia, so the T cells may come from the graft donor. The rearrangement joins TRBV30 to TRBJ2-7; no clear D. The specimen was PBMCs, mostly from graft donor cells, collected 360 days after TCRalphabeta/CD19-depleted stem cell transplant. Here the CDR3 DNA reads TGTGCCTGGAGTGTGACACAGCCGCAGTACTTC. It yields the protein CAWSVTQPQYF.